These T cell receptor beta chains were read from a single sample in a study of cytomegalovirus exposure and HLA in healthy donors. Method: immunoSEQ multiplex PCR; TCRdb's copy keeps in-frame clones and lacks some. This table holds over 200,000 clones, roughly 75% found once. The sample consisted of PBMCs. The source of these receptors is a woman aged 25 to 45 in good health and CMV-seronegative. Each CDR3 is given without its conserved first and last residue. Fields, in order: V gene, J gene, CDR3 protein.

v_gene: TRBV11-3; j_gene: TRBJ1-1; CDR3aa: ASSRGQQSEAF
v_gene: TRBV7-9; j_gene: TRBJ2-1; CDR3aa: ASSLRGGYNEQF
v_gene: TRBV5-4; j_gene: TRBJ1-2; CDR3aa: ASSLDGTGGYGYT
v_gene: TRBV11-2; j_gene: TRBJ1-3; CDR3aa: ASSPAETLGNTIY
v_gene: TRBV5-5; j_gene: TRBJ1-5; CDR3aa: ASSSRVDSNQPQH
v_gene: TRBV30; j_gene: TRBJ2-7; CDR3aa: AWASGKSNEQY
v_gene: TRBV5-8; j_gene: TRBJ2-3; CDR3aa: ASSLGTWGIGSSTDTQY
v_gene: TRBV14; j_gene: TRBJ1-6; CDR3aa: ASSQTINYNSPLH
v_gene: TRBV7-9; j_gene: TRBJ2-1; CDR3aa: ASSLGGASYNEQF
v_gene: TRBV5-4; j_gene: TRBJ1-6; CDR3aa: ASSPSRGQSSPLH
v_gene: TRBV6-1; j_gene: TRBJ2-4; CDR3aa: ASSAPERGAKNIQY
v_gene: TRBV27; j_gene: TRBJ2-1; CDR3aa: ASRREISYNEQF
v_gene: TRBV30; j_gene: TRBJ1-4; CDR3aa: AWSRRDRGGEKLF
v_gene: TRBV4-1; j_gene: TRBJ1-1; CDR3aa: ASSQGTGGYGEAF
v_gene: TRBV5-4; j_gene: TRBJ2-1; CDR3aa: ASGRLAGGTLGEAEQF
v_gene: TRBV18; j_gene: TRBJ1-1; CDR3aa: ASSPDRANTEAF
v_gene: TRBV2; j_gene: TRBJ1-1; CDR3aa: ASSRQGRETEAF
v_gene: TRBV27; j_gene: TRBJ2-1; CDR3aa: ASSWGDEQF
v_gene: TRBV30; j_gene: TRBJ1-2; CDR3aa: AWSIGGPGGYGST
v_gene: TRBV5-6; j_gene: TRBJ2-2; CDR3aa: ASSLVQPNTGELF
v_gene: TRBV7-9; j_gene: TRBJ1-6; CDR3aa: ASSPDRSHSPLH
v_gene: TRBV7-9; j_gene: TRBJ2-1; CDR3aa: ASSLTGAGNEQF
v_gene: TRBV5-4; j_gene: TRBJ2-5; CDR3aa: ASSLEVRRETQY
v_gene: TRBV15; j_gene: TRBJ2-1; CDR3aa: ATSRGRGKGNEQF
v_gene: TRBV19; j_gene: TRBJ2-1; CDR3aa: ASRNMDYRGNEQF
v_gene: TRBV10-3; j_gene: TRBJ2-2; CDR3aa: AISESKVVSGGARTGELF
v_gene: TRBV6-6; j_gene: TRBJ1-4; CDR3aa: ASSLMDTSTNEKLF
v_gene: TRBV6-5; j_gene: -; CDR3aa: ASSYMRQGGYEQY
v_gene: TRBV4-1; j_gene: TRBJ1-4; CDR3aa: ASSWSRGPDEKLF
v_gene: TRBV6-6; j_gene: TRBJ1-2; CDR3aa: ASTLTGAGSHGYT
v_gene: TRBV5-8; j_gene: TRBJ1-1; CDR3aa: ASSPGTPEAF
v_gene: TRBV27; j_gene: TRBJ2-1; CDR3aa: ASSFNAEFYNEQF
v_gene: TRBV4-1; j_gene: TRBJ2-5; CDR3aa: ASSLGLAGEETQY
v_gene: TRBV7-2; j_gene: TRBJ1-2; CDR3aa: ASSLDRSNYGYT
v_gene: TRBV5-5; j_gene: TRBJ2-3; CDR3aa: ASSRTSGSPDTQY
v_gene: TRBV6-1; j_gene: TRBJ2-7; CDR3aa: ASSGRTGGYEQY
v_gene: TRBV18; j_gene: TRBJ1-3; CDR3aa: ASSLRTVTGNTIY
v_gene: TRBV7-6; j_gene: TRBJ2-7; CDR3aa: ASSSSRDDYEQY
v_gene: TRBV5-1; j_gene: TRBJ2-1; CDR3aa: ASSQTEIAGGPKF
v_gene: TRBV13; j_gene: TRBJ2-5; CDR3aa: ASSSYGFASGGQETQY
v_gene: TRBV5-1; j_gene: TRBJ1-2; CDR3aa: ASSLSEQGARGYT
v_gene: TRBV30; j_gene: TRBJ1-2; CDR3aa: AWTGVNYGYT
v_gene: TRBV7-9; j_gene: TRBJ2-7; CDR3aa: ASSPGQPYEQY
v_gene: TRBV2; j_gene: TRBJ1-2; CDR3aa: ASSEAQGGYYGYT
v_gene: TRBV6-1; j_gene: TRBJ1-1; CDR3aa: ASSEGGLGQAF
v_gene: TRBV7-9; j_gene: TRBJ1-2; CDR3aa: ASSLDSEPYGYT
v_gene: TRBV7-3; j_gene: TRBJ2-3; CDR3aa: ASSPLLATSTDTQY
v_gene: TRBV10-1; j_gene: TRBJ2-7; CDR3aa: ASSESGTGGSEQY
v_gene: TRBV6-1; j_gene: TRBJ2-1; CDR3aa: ASRLIALPNNEQF
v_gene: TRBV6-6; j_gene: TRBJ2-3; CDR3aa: ASSYSGTADTQY
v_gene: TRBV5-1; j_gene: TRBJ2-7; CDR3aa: AISLWVPRGLNSYEQY
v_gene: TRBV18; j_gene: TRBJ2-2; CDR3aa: ASSPNEGGELF
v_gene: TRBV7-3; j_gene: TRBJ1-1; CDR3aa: ASSLRQGSAEAF
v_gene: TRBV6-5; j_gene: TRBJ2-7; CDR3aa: ASRTGGEQY
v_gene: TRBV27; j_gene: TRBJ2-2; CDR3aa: ASSLLDITGELF
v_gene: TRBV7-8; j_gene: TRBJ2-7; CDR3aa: ASSPGEYEQY
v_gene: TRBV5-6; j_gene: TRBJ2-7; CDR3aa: ASGHLMGLMEYEQY
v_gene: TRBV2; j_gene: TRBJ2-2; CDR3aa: ASRGGTRTTGELF
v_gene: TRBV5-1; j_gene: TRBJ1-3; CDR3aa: ASSWGTGSGNTIY
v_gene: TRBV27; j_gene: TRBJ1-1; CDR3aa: ASSLLGGNTEAF